This T cell receptor (delta chain) was recorded in a study of γδ T cells in repeated Plasmodium falciparum infection. Study-wide context: Each infection was followed by sampling at 21 days, plus baseline and some pre-infection draws. Malian samples came from no-transmission periods or across acute febrile malaria episodes.

TCRdb processed the multiplex PCR reads again with the CATT caller. The top ten hold nearly 10% of the sample, which has approximately 93,000 delta-chain clones, over 0.9% seen once. The sample holds a few counts of this clone. TCRdb's listed protein matches a much larger clone and diverges from this DNA's translation at residue 8, likely through a read error; the protein shown comes from the DNA. V lost 3 bases and J lost 0; bases outside the gene matches: 15. The CDR3 loop spans 18 amino acids. Looked up from germline, CDR1 is GEAIGNYY and CDR2 is EKD. Gammadelta T cells were flow-sorted from PBMC into Vgamma9/Vdelta2+ and Vdelta2-negative populations for bulk analysis.

The receptor's source is a pool of human donors (malaria-infected and uninfected, not separated). The chain links TRDV2 to TRDJ1; 7 nucleotides match TRDD3. No J gene was available from TCRdb, and it was assigned here by a germline match of the DNA. What was sequenced was gamma-delta T cells from blood. The CDR3 DNA reads as TGTGCCTGTGACCCCCTACTGAGGGATACAGGGTACACCGATAAACTCATCTTT. Translating gives CACDPLLRDTGYTDKLIF.